Below, one T cell receptor (beta chain) is given with its context. These data belong to a study of beta chain features in type 1 diabetes. The authors reverse transcribed all of the isolated RNA, so sequencing captured expressed TCRB transcripts. Repertoires were generated with immunoSEQ multiplex PCR, while TCRdb's copy carries only in-frame clones and drops some. Of hundreds of thousands of clones in the sample, 25% to 35% were seen once. The sequencing input was naive CD4+ T cells from blood. The sequence came from a man aged 18 to 30 in good health.

The CDR3 region is CSVALQEKYEQYF. The CDR3 coding sequence is TGCAGCGTTGCGTTGCAAGAGAAATACGAGCAGTACTTC. The rearrangement links TRBV29-1 to TRBJ2-7; D remains ambiguous. Germline V gene lookup returns CDR1 SQVTM and CDR2 ANQGSEA. This CDR3 spans 13 amino acids. The V gene lost 4 bases and the J gene lost 4 bases, with 14 bases spanning the gap.